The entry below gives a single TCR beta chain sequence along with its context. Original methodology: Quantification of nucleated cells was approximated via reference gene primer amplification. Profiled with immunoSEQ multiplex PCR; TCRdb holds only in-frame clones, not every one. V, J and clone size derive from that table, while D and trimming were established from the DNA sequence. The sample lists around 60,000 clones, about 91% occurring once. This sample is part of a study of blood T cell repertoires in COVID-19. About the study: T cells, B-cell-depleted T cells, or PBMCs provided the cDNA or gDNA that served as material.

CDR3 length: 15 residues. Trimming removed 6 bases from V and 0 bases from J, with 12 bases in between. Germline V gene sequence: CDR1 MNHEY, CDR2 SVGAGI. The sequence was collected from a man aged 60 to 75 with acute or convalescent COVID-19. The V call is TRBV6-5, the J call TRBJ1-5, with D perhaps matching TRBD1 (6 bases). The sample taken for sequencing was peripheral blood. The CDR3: CASSRDTFSNQPQHF. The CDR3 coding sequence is TGTGCCAGCAGCAGGGACACATTTAGCAATCAGCCCCAGCATTTT.